This T cell receptor (beta chain) derives from a study of T cell repertoires in cytomegalovirus infection. General study points: The study identified carriers of CMV plus the relevant HLA from cumulative public TCR beta family frequency.

In germline, CDR1 is LNHNV, CDR2 YYDKDF (reference sequence). The CDR3 is 16 residues long. Note on this clonotype: Its antigen is still unknown. Its ends do not fully match the called genes, so a read error is possible.

TCRdb re-called the reads through MiXCR, storing one row per CDR3 protein. The sample shows some 680,000 distinct CDR3 sequences, approximately 40% of them seen only once. The genes are TRBV15 and TRBJ2-4; 11 bases fit TRBD2. The sequenced sample was PBMCs. The sequence derives from a human donor in good health (CMV status not recorded). Some clones in this sample may be carry-over from other donors' samples. CDR3 in amino acids: CATIRGTSGDKNIQYF. CDR3 nucleotide sequence: TGTGCCACCATCAGAGGGACTAGCGGTGACAAAAACATTCAGTACTTC.